This T cell receptor (beta chain) was recorded in a study of blood T cells in healthy people across ages. Study observations and caveats: Both higher diversity and more naive CD4+ cells marked long-lived donors when set against aged donors.

A J-beta primer mix and a sample-barcoded 5' primer were used in a second PCR of about 7 to 11 cycles. MiXCR, run by TCRdb on the 5' RACE reads, gives a single entry per CDR3 protein. The data hold over 750,000 distinct CDR3 sequences, with approximately 25% observed a single time. Germline CDR1 is MNHEY and CDR2 is SVGEGT. V was trimmed by 6 bases and J by 3 bases, leaving 17 bases between them. The CDR3 covers 15 residues. Donors ranged from about 6 to 90 years old and were healthy Caucasians in Russia. Each individual donor underwent a draw of around 9.8 milliliters of peripheral blood. Concerning this clonotype itself: Its target is unknown.

This same sample was also part of a study on T cells of mothers and their children. According to that study: Researchers report slightly higher, though non-significant, overlap in related mother-child pairs than in unrelated pairs.

The specimen was blood. The sequence derives from a boy aged 5-17 years in good health. The chain recombines TRBV6-2 or TRBV6-3 with TRBJ2-5, with TRBD2 as a possible D gene (6 bases). CDR3 nucleotides: TGTGCCAGCAGATCTCTAGGAGGGGCAAAAGAGACCCAGTACTTC. Translating gives CASRSLGGAKETQYF.